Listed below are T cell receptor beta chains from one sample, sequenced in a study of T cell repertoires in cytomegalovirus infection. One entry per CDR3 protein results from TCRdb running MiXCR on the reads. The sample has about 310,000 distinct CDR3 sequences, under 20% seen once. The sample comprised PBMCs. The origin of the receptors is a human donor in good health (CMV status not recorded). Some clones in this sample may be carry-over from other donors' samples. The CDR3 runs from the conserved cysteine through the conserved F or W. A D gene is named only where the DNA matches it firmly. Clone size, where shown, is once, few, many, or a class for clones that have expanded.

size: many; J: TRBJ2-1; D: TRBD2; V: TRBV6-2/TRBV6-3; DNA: TGTGCCAGCAGTTTCGGGACTAGCGGGCTCGGGGCGCAGTTCTTC; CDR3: CASSFGTSGLGAQFF
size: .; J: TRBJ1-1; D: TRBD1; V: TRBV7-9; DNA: TGTGCCAGCAGCCCCACCGGGACAGGGGGTCCGGCTTTCTTT; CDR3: CASSPTGTGGPAFF
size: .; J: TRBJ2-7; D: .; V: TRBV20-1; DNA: TGCAGTTCAAAGACGGGACCATCCTACGAGCAGTACTTC; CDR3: CSSKTGPSYEQYF
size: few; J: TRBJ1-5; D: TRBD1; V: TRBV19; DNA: TGTGCCAGTACCGCCATGCGGGGACAGGGTAATCAGCCCCAGCATTTT; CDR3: CASTAMRGQGNQPQHF
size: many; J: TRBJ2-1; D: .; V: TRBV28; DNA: TGTGCCAGCAGTACCTCCGGTATCCAGGGGCACAATGAGCAGTTCTTC; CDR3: CASSTSGIQGHNEQFF
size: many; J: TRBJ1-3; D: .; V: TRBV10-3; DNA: TGTGCCACCGGCCCGGGACCGAACTCTGGAAACACCATATATTTT; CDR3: CATGPGPNSGNTIYF
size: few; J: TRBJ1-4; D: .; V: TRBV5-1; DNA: TGCGCCAGCAGCTTGGTGGGGGCTAATGAAAAACTGTTTTTT; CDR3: CASSLVGANEKLFF
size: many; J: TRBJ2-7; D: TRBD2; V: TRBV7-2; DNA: TGTGCCAGCAGCTACACTAGCGGGGTCGGCAACGAGCAGTACTTC; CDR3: CASSYTSGVGNEQYF
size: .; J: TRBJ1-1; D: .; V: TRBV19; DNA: TGTGCCAGTAGTATCTCAAAAGGGGTAGGGACTGAAGCTTTCTTT; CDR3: CASSISKGVGTEAFF
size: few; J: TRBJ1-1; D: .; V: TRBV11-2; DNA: TGTGCCAGCAGCCTTAGCCACCCCGCTGAAGCTTTCTTT; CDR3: CASSLSHPAEAFF
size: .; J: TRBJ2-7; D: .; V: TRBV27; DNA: TGTGCCAGCAGTCCGGAGGGGGCCAGGGGCTACGAGCAGTACTTC; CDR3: CASSPEGARGYEQYF
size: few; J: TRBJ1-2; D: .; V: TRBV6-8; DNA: TGTGCCAGCAGTTACTCGTCCGGAATCTCAAACTATGGCTACACCTTC; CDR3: CASSYSSGISNYGYTF
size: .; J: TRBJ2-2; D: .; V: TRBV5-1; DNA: TGCGCCAGCAGCTTGCGAACGGGGACCGGGGAGCTGTTTTTT; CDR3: CASSLRTGTGELFF
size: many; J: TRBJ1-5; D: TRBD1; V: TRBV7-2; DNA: TGTGCCAGCAGCTCGACAGGGGGCAATCAGCCCCAGCATTTT; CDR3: CASSSTGGNQPQHF
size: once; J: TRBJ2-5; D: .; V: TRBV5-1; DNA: TGCGCCAGCAGCCGAAAAGCGACTACTAACCAAGAGACCCAGTACTTC; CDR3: CASSRKATTNQETQYF
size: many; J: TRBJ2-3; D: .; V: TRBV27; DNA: TGTGCCAGCAGTTGGGCTAGGGGAGGAGATACGCAGTATTTT; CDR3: CASSWARGGDTQYF
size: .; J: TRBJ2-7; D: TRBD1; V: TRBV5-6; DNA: TGTGCCAGCAGCAGGGGGCCTCCTCCCTTATACGAGCAGTACTTC; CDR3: CASSRGPPPLYEQYF
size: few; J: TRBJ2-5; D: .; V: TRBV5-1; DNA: TGCGCCAGCACCCCCAGGGGATTGGACCAAGAGACCCAGTACTTC; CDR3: CASTPRGLDQETQYF
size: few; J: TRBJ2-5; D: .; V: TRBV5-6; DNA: TGTGCCAGCAGCTCCCTGGGGGCGGGAGAGACCCAGTACTTC; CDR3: CASSSLGAGETQYF
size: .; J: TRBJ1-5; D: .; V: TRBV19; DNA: TGTGCCAGTAGTATAAGAAGGGCTGATCAGCCCCAGCATTTT; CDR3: CASSIRRADQPQHF